This T cell receptor (beta chain) was retrieved from a study of blood T cell repertoires in COVID-19 (dated by TCRdb to the early 2020s). Background for the entire study: The collaborator samples originated in the United States, Italy and Spain and spanned the acute and convalescent phases of COVID-19. Samples came from the ongoing ImmuneRACE study (first 160 participants) plus 1,254 subjects from 6 global collaborators. Where available, HLA class I and class II types were obtained from metadata supplied by the sample provider rather than from assay-based typing. The repertoires were released in a freely available public database intended as a resource for research on the immune response to SARS-CoV-2. Subjects who had been exposed to COVID-19, were actively infected with it, or had recovered from it provided the deeply sampled blood TCRbeta repertoires that made up the dataset. The sample metadata nearly always contained a de-identified subject ID, COVID-19 status, age in years and sex. The prospective study material was composed of cDNA or gDNA derived from T cells, B-cell-depleted T cells, or PBMCs.

Participants in the prospective study were enrolled through a virtual design, were aged about 18 to 100 years, and lived in approximately 24 United States geographic areas. In the prospective study, cohorts were assigned on the basis of participant-reported clinical history obtained from a screening survey and a study questionnaire. Each participant in the prospective study had whole blood, serum and a nasopharyngeal or oropharyngeal swab collected by mobile phlebotomists. Participants in the prospective study had the option to provide additional blood draws and questionnaires over a 2-month period. Before DNA extraction, prospective study blood samples were shipped either frozen or at room temperature. Broad study findings and their caveats: The amount of clinical and demographic metadata varied by source and participant and was provided uncurated.

Concerning this clone itself: The antigen it binds to is not known. No base quality information exists; no much larger clone differs at one position.

V lost 5 bases and J lost 0 bases, and the count of bases not matched to a germline gene is 9. The cysteine opens and the phenylalanine closes a CDR3 of 17 amino acids. Of the read, only the CDR3 DNA is kept; its 51 bases are in frame from base 1. The germline V gene gives CDR1 as SGHVS and CDR2 as FQNEAQ. TCRbeta CDR3 regions were amplified from genomic DNA by means of the immunoSEQ Assay, a bias-controlled multiplex PCR. As for the original processing: Nucleated cell counts per sample were estimated from amplification of reference gene primers within the assay. To quantify the absolute abundance of each unique TCRbeta CDR3 rearrangement, sequence reads were collapsed and filtered. Productive Simpson clonality was computed per sample as the square root of Simpson's diversity index over productive rearrangements. TCRdb took this table from immuneACCESS and kept in-frame rearrangements with V and J called. Such tables lack part of the clones; where checked against another copy, unresolved V genes explain under half of the gap, and the rest is unexplained. That table furnishes V, J and clone size, whereas the DNA furnished D and trimming. The sample records about 200,000 clones, 86% of which are singletons. Clones ranked in the top ten supply 5.6% of the sample.

This TCR was sampled from a middle-aged man with acute COVID-19. Sequenced input: PBMCs or T cells enriched from blood (not recorded which). The V and J genes are TRBV7-8 and TRBJ1-5; TRBD1 fits 8 bases in the junction. The CDR3 protein: CASSPTRDRYSNQPQHF. The DNA sequence is as follows: TGTGCCAGCAGCCCTACGCGGGACAGGTATAGCAATCAGCCCCAGCATTTT.